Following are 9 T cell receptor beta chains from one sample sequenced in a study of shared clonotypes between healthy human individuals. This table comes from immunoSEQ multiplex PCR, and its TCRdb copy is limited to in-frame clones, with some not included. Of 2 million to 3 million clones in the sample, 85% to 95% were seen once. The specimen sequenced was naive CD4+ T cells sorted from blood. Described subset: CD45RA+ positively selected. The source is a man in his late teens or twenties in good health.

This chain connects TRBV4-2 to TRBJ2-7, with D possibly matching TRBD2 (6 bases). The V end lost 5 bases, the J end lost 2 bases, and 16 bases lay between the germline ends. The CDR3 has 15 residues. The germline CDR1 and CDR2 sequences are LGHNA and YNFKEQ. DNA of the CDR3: TGTGCCAGCAGCTTAGGGACTCCCGAAACCTACGAGCAGTACTTC. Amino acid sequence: CASSLGTPETYEQYF.

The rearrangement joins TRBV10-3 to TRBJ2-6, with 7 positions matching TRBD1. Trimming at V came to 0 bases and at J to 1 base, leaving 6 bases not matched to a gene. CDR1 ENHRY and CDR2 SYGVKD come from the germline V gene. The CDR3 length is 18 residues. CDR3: CAISESTGFPSGANVLTF. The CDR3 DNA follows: TGTGCCATCAGTGAGTCGACAGGGTTCCCATCTGGGGCCAACGTCCTGACTTTC.

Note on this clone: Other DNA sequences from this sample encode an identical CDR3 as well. The CDR3 region is CASSLAGYEQYF. DNA of the CDR3: TGTGCCAGCAGTTTAGCGGGGTACGAGCAGTACTTC. The V call is TRBV28, the J call TRBJ2-7; maybe TRBD2 (6 bases). Germline values: CDR1 MDHEN, CDR2 SYDVKM. V lost 2 bases and J 4 bases, leaving 6 bases between the germline ends. The CDR3 is made up of 12 amino acids. Full variable domain (remainder filled in from reference TRBV28 and TRBJ2-7): DVKVTQSSRYLVKRTGEKVFLECVQDMDHENMFWYRQDPGLGLRLIYFSYDVKMKEKGDIPEGYSVSREKKERFSLILESASTNQTSMYLCASSLAGYEQYFGPGTRLTVT.

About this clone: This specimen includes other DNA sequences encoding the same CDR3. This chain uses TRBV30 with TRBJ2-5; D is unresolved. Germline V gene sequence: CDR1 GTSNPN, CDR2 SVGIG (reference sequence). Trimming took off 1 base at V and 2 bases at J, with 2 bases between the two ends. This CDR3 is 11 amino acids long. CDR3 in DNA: TGTGCCTGGAGTGCTCAAGAGACCCAGTACTTC. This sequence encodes CAWSAQETQYF. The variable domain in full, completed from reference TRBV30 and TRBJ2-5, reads SQTIHQWPATLVQPVGSPLSLECTVEGTSNPNLYWYRQAAGRGLQLLFYSVGIGQISSEVPQNLSASRPQDRQFILSSKKLLLSDSGFYLCAWSAQETQYFGPGTRLLVL.

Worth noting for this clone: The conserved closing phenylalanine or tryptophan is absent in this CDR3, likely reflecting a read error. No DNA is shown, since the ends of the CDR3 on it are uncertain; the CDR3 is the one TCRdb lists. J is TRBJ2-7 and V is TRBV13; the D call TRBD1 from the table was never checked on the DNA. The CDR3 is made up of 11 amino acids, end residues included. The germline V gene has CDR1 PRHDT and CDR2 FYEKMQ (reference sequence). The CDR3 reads CASSLQSGTGD.

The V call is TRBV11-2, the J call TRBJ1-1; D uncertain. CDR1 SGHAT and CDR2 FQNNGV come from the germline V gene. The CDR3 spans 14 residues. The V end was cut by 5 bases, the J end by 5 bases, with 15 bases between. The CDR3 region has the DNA TGTGCCAGCAGCGCGACGTCGGGGTGGACTGAAGCTTTCTTT. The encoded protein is CASSATSGWTEAFF.

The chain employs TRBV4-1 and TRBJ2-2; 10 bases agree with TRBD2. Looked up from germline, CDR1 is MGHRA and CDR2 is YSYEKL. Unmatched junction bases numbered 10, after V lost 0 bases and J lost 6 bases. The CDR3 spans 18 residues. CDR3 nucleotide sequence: TGCGCCAGCAGCCAAGATGTGAGACTAGCGGGTGGGTCCGGGGAGCTGTTTTTT. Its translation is CASSQDVRLAGGSGELFF.

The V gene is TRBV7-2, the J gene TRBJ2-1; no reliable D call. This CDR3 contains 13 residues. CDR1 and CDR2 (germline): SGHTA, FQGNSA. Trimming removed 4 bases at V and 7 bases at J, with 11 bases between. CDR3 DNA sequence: TGTGCCAGCAGCTCCTCCTTAAGGAATGAGCAGTTCTTC. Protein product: CASSSSLRNEQFF.

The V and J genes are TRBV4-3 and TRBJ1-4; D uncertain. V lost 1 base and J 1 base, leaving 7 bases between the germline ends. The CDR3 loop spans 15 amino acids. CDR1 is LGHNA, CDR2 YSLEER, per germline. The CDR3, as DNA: TGCGCCAGCAGCCAAGCCGGCTTAACTAATGAAAAACTGTTTTTT. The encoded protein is CASSQAGLTNEKLFF.